The 10 T cell receptor beta chains below come from one sample, sequenced in a study of graft-versus-host responses after intestinal transplantation. These receptors have no known antigen. Generated by immunoSEQ multiplex PCR, the TCRdb table keeps only in-frame clones and is missing some. The sample yields just over 40,000 clones, around 96% seen once. The input for sequencing was unstimulated CD8+ T cells sorted from spleen or lymph node cells, taken before transplant. These receptors were taken from a human donor who was the organ donor for an intestinal transplant.

The chain employs TRBV4-2 and TRBJ1-3; 10 bases are shared with TRBD1. This CDR3 comprises 16 residues. CDR1 is LGHNA, CDR2 YNFKEQ, per germline. V shed 3 bases and J 4 bases; nucleotides not matched to a gene: 6. The CDR3 region is CASSHRQGASGNTIYF. CDR3 DNA sequence: TGTGCCAGCAGCCACCGACAGGGGGCCTCGGGAAACACCATATATTTT.

This sequence joins TRBV7-9 and TRBJ1-1; TRBD1 is a possible D gene (6 bases). The CDR3 totals 15 residues. Germline-derived CDR1 and CDR2 are SEHNR and FQNEAQ (reference sequence). The V gene lost 5 bases and the J gene lost 5 bases, with 18 bases spanning the gap. The CDR3, as DNA: TGTGCCAGCAGCCCTCCCCCCGGGACACTAACTGAAGCTTTCTTT. This translates into CASSPPPGTLTEAFF.

The V call is TRBV4-1, the J call TRBJ2-5, with TRBD1 matching over 10 bases. The J call may be in error: the DNA end matches TRBJ2-7 better. In germline, CDR1 is MGHRA, CDR2 YSYEKL. This CDR3 has 17 amino acids. For the CDR3, the DNA is TGCGCCAGCAGCCAAGGACCGGGACAGGGGTTAAAGCACGAGCAGTACTTC. Its translation is CASSQGPGQGLKHEQYF.

The chain uses TRBV7-2 and TRBJ2-3; 11 bases agree with TRBD2. Trimming at V came to 3 bases and at J to 1 base, leaving 6 bases not matched to a gene. The CDR3 runs 17 residues. The V gene's germline CDR1 is SGHTA and CDR2 FQGNSA. Here the CDR3 reads CASSLGVTSGGTDTQYF. The CDR3, as DNA: TGTGCCAGCAGCTTGGGGGTGACTAGCGGGGGCACAGATACGCAGTATTTT.

The rearrangement uses TRBV6-1 and TRBJ2-1, with a tentative D call TRBD2 (5 bases). The CDR3 runs to 17 residues. Trimming stripped 1 base from V and 0 bases from J, with 13 bases between. Germline loops: CDR1 MNHNS, CDR2 SASEGT. CDR3 sequence (DNA): TGTGCCAGCAGTGAAGTAGACGGTGGGAGCTCCTACAATGAGCAGTTCTTC. It encodes CASSEVDGGSSYNEQFF.

Concerning this clone: At one boundary the junction diverges from the germline segment, which might be a read error. V gene TRBV14 combines with J gene TRBJ2-3, with D maybe TRBD2 (5 bases). Germline CDR1 reads SGHDN; CDR2 reads FVKESK. The CDR3 totals 14 residues. CDR3 nucleotide sequence: TGTGCCAGCAGCCAAGAATCTAGCACGGATACGCAGTATTTT. It is translated as CASSQESSTDTQYF.

For this clone: A read error may produce the germline difference seen at one junction end. The chain couples TRBV6-6 to TRBJ1-6; D possibly corresponds to TRBD1 (5 bases). In germline, CDR1 is MNHNY, CDR2 SVGAGI (reference sequence). CDR3 length equals 12 residues. DNA of the CDR3: TGTGCCAGCAGTTACTCGAAGCGGGGCCGGTGGTTT. Amino acid sequence: CASSYSKRGRWF.

This chain links TRBV27 with TRBJ2-7; 7 bases agree with TRBD1. V lost 5 bases to trimming and J lost 1 base; unmatched junction nucleotides: 5. The CDR3 has 14 residues. CDR1 and CDR2 (germline): MNHEY, SMNVEV (reference sequence). CDR3 in DNA: TGTGCCAGCAGTGAGGACAGGCGGTCCTACGAGCAGTACTTC. Translating gives CASSEDRRSYEQYF.

The chain joins TRBV7-9 to TRBJ2-3; D remains ambiguous. CDR3 length: 16 residues. Trimming took 1 base from V and 4 from J, leaving 15 bases between them. Germline CDR1 is SEHNR and CDR2 is FQNEAQ (reference sequence). As DNA, the CDR3 is TGTGCCAGCAGCTTAGGTAGTCTCCCCCCGGCAGATACGCAGTATTTT. Protein product: CASSLGSLPPADTQYF.

The chain carries TRBV6-1 and TRBJ1-6; the D gene is possibly TRBD1 (6 bases). This CDR3 contains 16 residues. Trimming pared 2 bases from V and 6 bases from J, leaving 14 bases between. The germline CDR1 and CDR2 sequences are MNHNS and SASEGT. The CDR3 spells CASSETTGPFNSPLHF. The CDR3 DNA sequence: TGTGCCAGCAGTGAAACTACAGGGCCCTTTAATTCACCCCTCCACTTT.